A selection of T cell receptor beta chains follows, all from one sample in a study of OX40 agonist ivuxolimab in advanced cancers. Assay used: immunoSEQ multiplex PCR; TCRdb lists only in-frame clones, some missing. The data hold tens of thousands of clones, with around 83% observed a single time. Sequencing used CD4+ or CD8+ T cells sorted from blood, obtained in a trial of the OX40 agonist ivuxolimab. These receptors were collected from an adult with an advanced solid tumor such as melanoma, head and neck, liver or kidney cancer. The CDR3 runs from the conserved cysteine through the conserved F or W. Fields, in order: D gene, clone size, J gene, V gene, CDR3 protein, CDR3 DNA. D genes are given only for firm matches. Not every row has a clone size; where given, it reads once, few, many or a size class.

d_gene: TRBD1
abundance: -
j_gene: TRBJ1-4
v_gene: TRBV7-6
CDR3aa: CASSLAQGRDEKLFF
CDR3nt: TGTGCCAGCAGCTTAGCACAGGGGCGGGATGAAAAACTGTTTTTT

d_gene: -
abundance: -
j_gene: TRBJ2-1
v_gene: TRBV5-4
CDR3aa: CASSLSRGEQFF
CDR3nt: TGTGCCAGCAGCTTGTCCCGGGGTGAGCAGTTCTTC

d_gene: TRBD1
abundance: -
j_gene: TRBJ2-3
v_gene: TRBV5-1
CDR3aa: CASSLRTRTGVEGVTQYF
CDR3nt: TGCGCCAGCAGCTTAAGGACCAGGACAGGGGTAGAAGGGGTTACGCAGTATTTT

d_gene: -
abundance: -
j_gene: TRBJ1-2
v_gene: TRBV6-1
CDR3aa: CASSVAGIAYGYTF
CDR3nt: TGTGCCAGCAGTGTCGCGGGGATCGCCTATGGCTACACCTTC

d_gene: -
abundance: -
j_gene: TRBJ2-1
v_gene: TRBV6-5
CDR3aa: CASSPGDRGNEQFF
CDR3nt: TGTGCCAGCAGTCCGGGGGATAGGGGAAATGAGCAGTTCTTC

d_gene: TRBD2
abundance: -
j_gene: TRBJ2-5
v_gene: TRBV4-2
CDR3aa: CASSQGFREGVGETQYF
CDR3nt: TGTGCCAGCAGCCAAGGCTTCCGGGAGGGGGTGGGGGAGACCCAGTACTTC

d_gene: -
abundance: few
j_gene: TRBJ2-2
v_gene: TRBV25-1
CDR3aa: CASHSTGELFF
CDR3nt: TGTGCCAGTCACAGCACCGGGGAGCTGTTTTTT

d_gene: TRBD2
abundance: -
j_gene: TRBJ2-2
v_gene: TRBV7-6
CDR3aa: CASSQTPWGGTGELFF
CDR3nt: TGTGCCAGCAGCCAGACCCCGTGGGGGGGCACCGGGGAGCTGTTTTTT

d_gene: -
abundance: -
j_gene: TRBJ1-5
v_gene: TRBV18
CDR3aa: CASSPTDNQPQHF
CDR3nt: TGTGCCAGCTCACCGACAGACAATCAGCCCCAGCATTTT

d_gene: TRBD1
abundance: -
j_gene: TRBJ2-7
v_gene: TRBV2
CDR3aa: CASSATGTAYEQYF
CDR3nt: TGTGCCAGCAGCGCAACTGGGACAGCCTACGAGCAGTACTTC

d_gene: TRBD1
abundance: -
j_gene: TRBJ2-1
v_gene: TRBV7-2
CDR3aa: CASSLRTGGTRWGEQFF
CDR3nt: TGTGCCAGCAGCTTGAGGACAGGCGGCACCAGATGGGGGGAGCAGTTCTTC

d_gene: TRBD1
abundance: -
j_gene: TRBJ1-2
v_gene: TRBV28
CDR3aa: CASSLVGQGDGGYTF
CDR3nt: TGTGCCAGCAGTTTAGTTGGACAGGGGGATGGTGGCTACACCTTC

d_gene: -
abundance: -
j_gene: TRBJ1-4
v_gene: TRBV4-1
CDR3aa: CASSQEGLGGGKLFF
CDR3nt: TGCGCCAGCAGCCAAGAGGGGTTAGGGGGTGGAAAACTGTTTTTT

d_gene: -
abundance: -
j_gene: TRBJ1-2
v_gene: TRBV6-6
CDR3aa: CASSWAESKYGYTF
CDR3nt: TGTGCCAGCAGTTGGGCAGAATCAAAGTATGGCTACACCTTC

d_gene: -
abundance: once
j_gene: TRBJ1-5
v_gene: TRBV4-1
CDR3aa: CASSQGDPGGISASNQPQHF
CDR3nt: TGCGCCAGCAGCCAAGGGGATCCTGGGGGAATATCTGCCAGCAATCAGCCCCAGCATTTT

d_gene: TRBD1
abundance: once
j_gene: TRBJ2-7
v_gene: TRBV18
CDR3aa: CASSLRRDSSLEQYF
CDR3nt: TGTGCCAGCTCACTTCGCCGGGACAGCTCCCTCGAGCAGTACTTC

d_gene: -
abundance: -
j_gene: TRBJ2-3
v_gene: TRBV4-1
CDR3aa: CASVQRPAADPYTQYF
CDR3nt: TGCGCCAGCGTCCAAAGGCCGGCGGCGGACCCCTATACGCAGTATTTT

d_gene: -
abundance: -
j_gene: TRBJ2-5
v_gene: TRBV14
CDR3aa: CASRGVTQETQYF
CDR3nt: TGTGCCAGCAGAGGGGTTACGCAGGAGACCCAGTACTTC

d_gene: -
abundance: once
j_gene: TRBJ1-2
v_gene: TRBV4-1
CDR3aa: CASSQELKGLGYTF
CDR3nt: TGCGCCAGCAGCCAAGAACTTAAGGGGCTGGGCTACACCTTC

d_gene: TRBD2
abundance: few
j_gene: TRBJ2-1
v_gene: TRBV5-1
CDR3aa: CASSVGTSLYNEQFF
CDR3nt: TGCGCCAGCAGCGTCGGGACTAGCCTCTACAATGAGCAGTTCTTC

d_gene: -
abundance: -
j_gene: TRBJ2-7
v_gene: TRBV30
CDR3aa: CAWRHQYEQYF
CDR3nt: TGTGCCTGGAGACACCAGTACGAGCAGTACTTC

d_gene: TRBD1
abundance: -
j_gene: TRBJ1-2
v_gene: TRBV5-1
CDR3aa: CASSPDRGGYGYTF
CDR3nt: TGCGCCAGCAGCCCGGACAGGGGGGGGTATGGCTACACCTTC

d_gene: -
abundance: -
j_gene: TRBJ1-6
v_gene: TRBV5-1
CDR3aa: CASSLGIGSPLHF
CDR3nt: TGCGCCAGCAGCTTGGGGATCGGGTCACCCCTCCACTTT

d_gene: TRBD1
abundance: -
j_gene: TRBJ2-4
v_gene: TRBV6-1
CDR3aa: CASSEKGQGRDIQYF
CDR3nt: TGTGCCAGCAGTGAAAAGGGACAGGGTAGGGACATTCAGTACTTC

d_gene: -
abundance: -
j_gene: TRBJ2-7
v_gene: TRBV28
CDR3aa: CASNEGLDLQYF
CDR3nt: TGTGCCAGCAACGAGGGGTTAGATTTGCAGTACTTC

d_gene: -
abundance: -
j_gene: TRBJ2-2
v_gene: TRBV5-1
CDR3aa: CASSFDRPNTGELFF
CDR3nt: TGCGCCAGCAGCTTTGACAGGCCGAACACCGGGGAGCTGTTTTTT

d_gene: -
abundance: -
j_gene: TRBJ1-6
v_gene: TRBV28
CDR3aa: CASNSGGSASPLHF
CDR3nt: TGTGCCAGCAATTCGGGGGGCTCGGCTTCACCCCTCCACTTT

d_gene: -
abundance: -
j_gene: TRBJ2-7
v_gene: TRBV14
CDR3aa: CASSQVRSPSPYEQYF
CDR3nt: TGTGCCAGCAGCCAAGTTCGATCGCCAAGCCCCTACGAGCAGTACTTC

d_gene: -
abundance: -
j_gene: TRBJ2-7
v_gene: TRBV6-5
CDR3aa: CASRSTDASYEQYF
CDR3nt: TGTGCCAGCAGGTCGACAGATGCGTCCTACGAGCAGTACTTC

d_gene: TRBD1
abundance: -
j_gene: TRBJ2-7
v_gene: TRBV5-1
CDR3aa: CASSVSGTGQEQYF
CDR3nt: TGTGCCAGCAGCGTCTCCGGGACAGGGCAAGAGCAGTACTTC

d_gene: -
abundance: -
j_gene: TRBJ1-3
v_gene: TRBV6-5
CDR3aa: CASSRTPPGNTIYF
CDR3nt: TGTGCCAGCAGCCGGACCCCTCCTGGAAACACCATATATTTT

d_gene: -
abundance: -
j_gene: TRBJ1-5
v_gene: TRBV28
CDR3aa: CASSRGGDSNQPQHF
CDR3nt: TGTGCCAGCAGCCGCGGCGGGGATAGCAATCAGCCCCAGCATTTT

d_gene: -
abundance: -
j_gene: TRBJ1-4
v_gene: TRBV15
CDR3aa: CATSGSPVTNEKLFF
CDR3nt: TGTGCCACCAGCGGGTCACCAGTCACTAATGAAAAACTGTTTTTT

d_gene: -
abundance: -
j_gene: TRBJ2-3
v_gene: TRBV28
CDR3aa: CASRLGSSDTQYF
CDR3nt: TGTGCCAGCAGGTTAGGCTCGTCAGATACGCAGTATTTT

d_gene: -
abundance: -
j_gene: TRBJ1-5
v_gene: TRBV6-5
CDR3aa: CASRRGSNQPQHF
CDR3nt: TGTGCCAGCAGGCGTGGGAGCAATCAGCCCCAGCATTTT

d_gene: -
abundance: -
j_gene: TRBJ2-7
v_gene: TRBV5-8
CDR3aa: CASRPAFRGMTYEQYF
CDR3nt: TGTGCCAGCAGGCCCGCTTTCCGGGGGATGACCTACGAGCAGTACTTC

d_gene: -
abundance: -
j_gene: TRBJ1-5
v_gene: TRBV11-2
CDR3aa: CASSQRVRVSQPQHF
CDR3nt: TGTGCCAGCTCCCAACGGGTGCGGGTAAGCCAGCCCCAGCATTTT

d_gene: TRBD1
abundance: -
j_gene: TRBJ1-5
v_gene: TRBV6-4
CDR3aa: CASSDATGMFKSNQPQHF
CDR3nt: TGTGCCAGCAGTGACGCGACAGGGATGTTTAAGAGCAATCAGCCCCAGCATTTT

d_gene: TRBD1
abundance: few
j_gene: TRBJ1-5
v_gene: TRBV19
CDR3aa: CASSSGTGSGQPQHF
CDR3nt: TGTGCCAGTAGCTCTGGGACAGGGAGTGGTCAGCCCCAGCATTTT